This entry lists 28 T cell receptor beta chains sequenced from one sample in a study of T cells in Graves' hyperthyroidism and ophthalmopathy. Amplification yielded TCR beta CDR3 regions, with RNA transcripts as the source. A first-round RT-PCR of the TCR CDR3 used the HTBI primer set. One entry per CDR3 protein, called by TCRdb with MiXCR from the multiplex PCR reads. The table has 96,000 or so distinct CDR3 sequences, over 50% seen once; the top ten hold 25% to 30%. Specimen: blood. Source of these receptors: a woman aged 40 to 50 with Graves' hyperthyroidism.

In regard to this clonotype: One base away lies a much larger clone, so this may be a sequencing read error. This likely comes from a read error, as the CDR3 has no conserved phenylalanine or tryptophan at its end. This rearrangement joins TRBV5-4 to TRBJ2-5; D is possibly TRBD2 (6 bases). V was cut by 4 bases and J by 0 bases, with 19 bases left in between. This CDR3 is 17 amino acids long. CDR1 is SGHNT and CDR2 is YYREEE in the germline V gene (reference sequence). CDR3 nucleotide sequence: TGTGCCAGCAGCAAAATCGCGGGGCCGGGGGACCAAGAGACCCAGTACCTC. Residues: CASSKIAGPGDQETQYL.

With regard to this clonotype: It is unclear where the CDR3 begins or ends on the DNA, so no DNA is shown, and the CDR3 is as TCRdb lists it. CDR3 residues: CASSFYICSAKPSGSYEQYF. This chain links TRBV7-6 with TRBJ2-7; TRBD2 reflects the table's D call only, with no check against the DNA. Inclusive of both ends, the CDR3 amounts to 20 amino acids. The germline V gene has CDR1 SGHVS and CDR2 FNYEAQ.

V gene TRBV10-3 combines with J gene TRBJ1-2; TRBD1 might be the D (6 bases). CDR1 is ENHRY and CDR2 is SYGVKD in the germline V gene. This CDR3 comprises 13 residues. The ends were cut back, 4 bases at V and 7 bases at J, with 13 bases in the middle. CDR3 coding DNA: TGTGCCATCAGTGGACTCAGGGGCGGTGGCTACACCTTC. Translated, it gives CAISGLRGGGYTF.

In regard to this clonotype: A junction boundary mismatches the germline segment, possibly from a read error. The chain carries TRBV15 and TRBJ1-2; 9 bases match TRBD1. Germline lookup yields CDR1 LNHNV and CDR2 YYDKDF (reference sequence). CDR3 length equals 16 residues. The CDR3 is CAASSSQGAGPYGYTF. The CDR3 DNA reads TGTGCCGCCAGCAGCTCACAGGGGGCCGGCCCCTATGGCTACACCTTC.

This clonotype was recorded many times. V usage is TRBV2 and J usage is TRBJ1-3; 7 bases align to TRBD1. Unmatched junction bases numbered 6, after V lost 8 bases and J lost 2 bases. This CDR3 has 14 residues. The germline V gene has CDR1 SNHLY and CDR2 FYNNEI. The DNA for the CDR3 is TGTGCCAGCCTTGAACAGGGGCCTGGAAACACCATATATTTT. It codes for CASLEQGPGNTIYF. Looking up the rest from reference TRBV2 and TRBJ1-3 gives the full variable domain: EPEVTQTPSHQVTQMGQEVILRCVPISNHLYFYWYRQILGQKVEFLVSFYNNEISEKSEIFDDQFSVERPDGSNFTLKIRSTKLEDSAMYFCASLEQGPGNTIYFGEGSWLTVV.

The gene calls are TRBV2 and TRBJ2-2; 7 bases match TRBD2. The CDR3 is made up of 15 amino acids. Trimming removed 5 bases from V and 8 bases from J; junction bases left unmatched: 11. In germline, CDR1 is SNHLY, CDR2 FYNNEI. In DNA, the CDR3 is TGTGCCAGCAGTTTCGGCGGGAGCCCCCTGGGGGAGCTGTTTTTT. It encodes CASSFGGSPLGELFF.

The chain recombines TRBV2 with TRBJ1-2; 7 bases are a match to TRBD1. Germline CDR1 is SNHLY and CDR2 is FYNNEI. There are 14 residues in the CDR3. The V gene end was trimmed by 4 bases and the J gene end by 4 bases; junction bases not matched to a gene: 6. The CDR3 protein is CASSAGTATYGYTF. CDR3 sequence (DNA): TGTGCCAGCAGTGCCGGGACAGCGACCTATGGCTACACCTTC.

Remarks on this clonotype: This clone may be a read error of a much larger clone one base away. CDR3: CASKASIRNLNHGYTF. CDR3 DNA: TGTGCCAGCAAGGCGTCGATCCGCAACCTTAACCATGGCTACACCTTC. The chain employs TRBV24-1 and TRBJ1-2, with D unclear. Germline lookup yields CDR1 KGHDR and CDR2 SFDVKD. This CDR3 has 16 amino acids.

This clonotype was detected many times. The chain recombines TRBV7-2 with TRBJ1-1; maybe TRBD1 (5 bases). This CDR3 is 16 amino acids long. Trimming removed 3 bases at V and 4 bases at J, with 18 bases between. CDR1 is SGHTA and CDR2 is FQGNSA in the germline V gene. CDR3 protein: CASSFGHGLLGTEAFF. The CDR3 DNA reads TGTGCCAGCAGCTTTGGACACGGGCTCTTAGGCACTGAAGCTTTCTTT.

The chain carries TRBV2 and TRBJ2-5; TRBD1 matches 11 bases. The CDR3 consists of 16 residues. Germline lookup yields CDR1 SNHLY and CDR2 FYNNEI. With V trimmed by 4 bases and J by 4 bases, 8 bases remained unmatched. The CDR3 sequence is CASSATGTGGGETQYF. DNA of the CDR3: TGTGCCAGCAGTGCCACCGGGACAGGGGGAGGAGAGACCCAGTACTTC.

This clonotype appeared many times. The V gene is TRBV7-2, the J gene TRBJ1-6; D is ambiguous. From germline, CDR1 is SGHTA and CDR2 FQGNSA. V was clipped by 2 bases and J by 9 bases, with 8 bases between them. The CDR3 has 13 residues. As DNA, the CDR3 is TGTGCCAGCAGCTTATCGCAGGTTTCACCCCTCCACTTT. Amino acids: CASSLSQVSPLHF.

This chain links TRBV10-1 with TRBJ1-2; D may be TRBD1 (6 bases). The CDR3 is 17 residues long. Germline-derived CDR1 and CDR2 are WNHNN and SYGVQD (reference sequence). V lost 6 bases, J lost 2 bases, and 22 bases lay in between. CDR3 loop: CASRESQQGPQNYGYTF. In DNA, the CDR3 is TGCGCCAGCAGAGAATCTCAACAGGGACCCCAAAACTATGGCTACACCTTC.

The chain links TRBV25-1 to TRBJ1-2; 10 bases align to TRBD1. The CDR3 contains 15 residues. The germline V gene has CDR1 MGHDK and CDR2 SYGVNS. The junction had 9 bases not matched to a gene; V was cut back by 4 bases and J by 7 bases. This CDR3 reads CASSATTGGAGGYTF. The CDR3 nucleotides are TGTGCCAGCAGTGCTACGACAGGGGGCGCGGGTGGCTACACCTTC.

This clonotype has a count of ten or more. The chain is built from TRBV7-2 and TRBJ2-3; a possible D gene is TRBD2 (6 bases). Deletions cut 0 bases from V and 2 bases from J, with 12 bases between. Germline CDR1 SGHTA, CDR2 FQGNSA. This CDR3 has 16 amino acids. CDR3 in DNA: TGTGCCAGCAGCTTAGCGCGGCGGGGAGTCACAGATACGCAGTATTTT. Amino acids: CASSLARRGVTDTQYF.

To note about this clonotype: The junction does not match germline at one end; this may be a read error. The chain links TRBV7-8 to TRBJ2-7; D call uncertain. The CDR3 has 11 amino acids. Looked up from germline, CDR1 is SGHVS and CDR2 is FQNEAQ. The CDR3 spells CASSHSGEQYF. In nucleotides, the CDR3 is TGCGCCAGCAGTCATTCCGGGGAGCAGTACTTC.

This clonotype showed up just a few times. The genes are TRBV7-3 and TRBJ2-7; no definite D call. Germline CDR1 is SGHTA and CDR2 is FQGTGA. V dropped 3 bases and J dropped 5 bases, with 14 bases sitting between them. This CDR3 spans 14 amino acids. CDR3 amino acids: CASSLDGYEDEQYF. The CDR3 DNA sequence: TGTGCCAGCAGCTTGGATGGGTACGAGGACGAGCAGTACTTC. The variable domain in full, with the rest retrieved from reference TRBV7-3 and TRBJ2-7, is GAGVSQTPSNKVTEKGKYVELRCDPISGHTALYWYRQSLGQGPEFLIYFQGTGAADDSGLPNDRFFAVRPEGSVSTLKIQRTERGDSAVYLCASSLDGYEDEQYFGPGTRLTVT.

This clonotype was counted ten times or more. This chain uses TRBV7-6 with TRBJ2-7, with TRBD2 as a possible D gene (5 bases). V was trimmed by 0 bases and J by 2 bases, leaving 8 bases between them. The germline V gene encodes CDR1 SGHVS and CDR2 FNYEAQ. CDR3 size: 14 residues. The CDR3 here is CASSLAGATYEQYF. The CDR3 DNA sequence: TGTGCCAGCAGCTTAGCGGGAGCGACCTACGAGCAGTACTTC.

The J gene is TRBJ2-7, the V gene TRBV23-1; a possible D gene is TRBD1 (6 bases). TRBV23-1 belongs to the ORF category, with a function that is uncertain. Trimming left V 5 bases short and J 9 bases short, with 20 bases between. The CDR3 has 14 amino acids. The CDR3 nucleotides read TGCGCCAGCAGTGCTAGGAAGGGGGATTCGGCGCAGTACTTC. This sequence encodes CASSARKGDSAQYF.

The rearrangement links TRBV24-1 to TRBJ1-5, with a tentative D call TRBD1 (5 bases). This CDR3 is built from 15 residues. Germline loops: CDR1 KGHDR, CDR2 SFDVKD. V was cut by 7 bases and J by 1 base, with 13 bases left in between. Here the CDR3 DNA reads TGTGCCACCAGCTCAGGGTTGAGGAGCAATCAGCCCCAGCATTTT. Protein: CATSSGLRSNQPQHF.

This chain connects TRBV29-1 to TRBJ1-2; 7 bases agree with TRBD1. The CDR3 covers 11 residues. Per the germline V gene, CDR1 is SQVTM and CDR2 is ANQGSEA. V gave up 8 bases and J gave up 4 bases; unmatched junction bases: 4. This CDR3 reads CSLDRAYGYTF. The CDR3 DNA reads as TGCAGCTTAGACAGGGCCTATGGCTACACCTTC. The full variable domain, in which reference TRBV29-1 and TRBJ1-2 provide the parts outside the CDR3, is SAVISQKPSRDICQRGTSLTIQCQVDSQVTMMFWYRQQPGQSLTLIATANQGSEATYESGFVIDKFPISRPNLTFSTLTVSNMSPEDSSIYLCSLDRAYGYTFGSGTRLTVV.

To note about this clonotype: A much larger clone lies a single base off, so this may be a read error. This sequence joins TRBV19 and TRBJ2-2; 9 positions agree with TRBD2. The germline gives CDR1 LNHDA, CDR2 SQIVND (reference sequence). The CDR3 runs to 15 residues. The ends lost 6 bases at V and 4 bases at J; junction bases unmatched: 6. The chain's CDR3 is CASRGGLAGTGELFF. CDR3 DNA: TGTGCCAGTAGGGGGGGACTAGCCGGCACCGGGGAGCTGTTTTTT.

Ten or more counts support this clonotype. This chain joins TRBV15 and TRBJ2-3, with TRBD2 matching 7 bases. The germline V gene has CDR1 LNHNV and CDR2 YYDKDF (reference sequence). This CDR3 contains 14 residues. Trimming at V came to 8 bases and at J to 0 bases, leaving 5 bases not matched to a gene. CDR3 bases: TGTGCCACCGATGGGGGGGGAAGCACAGATACGCAGTATTTT. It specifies CATDGGGSTDTQYF.

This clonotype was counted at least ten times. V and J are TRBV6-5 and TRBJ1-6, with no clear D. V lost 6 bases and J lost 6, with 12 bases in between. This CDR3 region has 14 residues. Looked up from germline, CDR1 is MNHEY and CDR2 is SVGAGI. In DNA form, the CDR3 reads TGTGCCAGCAGGACCCTCGGCGTTAATTCACCCCTCCACTTT. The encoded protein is CASRTLGVNSPLHF.

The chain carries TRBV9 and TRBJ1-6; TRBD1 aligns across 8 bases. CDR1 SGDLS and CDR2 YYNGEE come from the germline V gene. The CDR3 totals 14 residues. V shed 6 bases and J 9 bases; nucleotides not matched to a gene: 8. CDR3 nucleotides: TGTGCCAGCACCCGGGACAGGACGGTTTCACCCCTCCACTTT. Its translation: CASTRDRTVSPLHF.

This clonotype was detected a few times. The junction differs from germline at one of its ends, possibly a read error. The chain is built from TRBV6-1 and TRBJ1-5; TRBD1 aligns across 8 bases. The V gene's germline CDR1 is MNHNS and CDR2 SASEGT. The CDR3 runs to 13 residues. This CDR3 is CAISKDRVQPQHF. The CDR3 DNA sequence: TGTGCCATCAGTAAGGACAGGGTGCAGCCCCAGCATTTT.

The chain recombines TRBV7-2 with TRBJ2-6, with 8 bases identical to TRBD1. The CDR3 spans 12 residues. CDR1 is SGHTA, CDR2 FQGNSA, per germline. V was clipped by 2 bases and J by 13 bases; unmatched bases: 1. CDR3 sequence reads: CASSLRDRVLTF. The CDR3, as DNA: TGTGCCAGCAGCTTAAGGGACAGGGTCCTGACTTTC.

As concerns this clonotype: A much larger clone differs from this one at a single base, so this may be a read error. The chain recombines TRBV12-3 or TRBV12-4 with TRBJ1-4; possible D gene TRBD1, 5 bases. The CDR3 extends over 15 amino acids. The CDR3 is CTSSLGGGTNEKLFF. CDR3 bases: TGTACCAGCAGTTTGGGTGGGGGAACTAATGAAAAACTGTTTTTT.

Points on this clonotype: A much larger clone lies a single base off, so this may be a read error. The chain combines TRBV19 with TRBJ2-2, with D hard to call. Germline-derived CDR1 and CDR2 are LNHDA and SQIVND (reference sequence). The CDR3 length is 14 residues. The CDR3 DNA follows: TGTGCCGGTAGTATCCGCTCGAACACCGGGGAGCTGTTTTTT. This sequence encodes CAGSIRSNTGELFF. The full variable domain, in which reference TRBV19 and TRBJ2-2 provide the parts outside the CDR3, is DGGITQSPKYLFRKEGQNVTLSCEQNLNHDAMYWYRQDPGQGLRLIYYSQIVNDFQKGDIAEGYSVSREKKESFPLTVTSAQKNPTAFYLCAGSIRSNTGELFFGEGSRLTVL.